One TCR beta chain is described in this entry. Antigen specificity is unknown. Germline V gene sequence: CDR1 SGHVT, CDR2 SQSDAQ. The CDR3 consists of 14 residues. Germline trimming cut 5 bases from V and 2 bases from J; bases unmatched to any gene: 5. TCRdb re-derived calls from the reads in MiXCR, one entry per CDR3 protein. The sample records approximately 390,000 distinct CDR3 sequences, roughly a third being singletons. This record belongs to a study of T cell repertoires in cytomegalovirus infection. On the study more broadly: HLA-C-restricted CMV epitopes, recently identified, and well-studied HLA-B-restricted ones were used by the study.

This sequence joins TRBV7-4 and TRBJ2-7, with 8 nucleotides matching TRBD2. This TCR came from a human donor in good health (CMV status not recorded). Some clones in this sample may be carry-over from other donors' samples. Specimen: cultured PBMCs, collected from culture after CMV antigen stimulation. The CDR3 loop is CASSHSGTTYEQYF. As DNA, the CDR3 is TGTGCCAGCAGCCATAGCGGGACCACCTACGAGCAGTACTTC.